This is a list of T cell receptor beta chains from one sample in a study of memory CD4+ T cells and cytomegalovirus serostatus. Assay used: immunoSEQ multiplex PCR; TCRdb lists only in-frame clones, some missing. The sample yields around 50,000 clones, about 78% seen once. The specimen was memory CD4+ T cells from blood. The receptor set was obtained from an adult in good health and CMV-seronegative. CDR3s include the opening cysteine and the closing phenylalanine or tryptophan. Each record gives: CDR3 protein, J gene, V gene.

CDR3: CASSLIASGNRNEQFF
J: TRBJ2-1
V: TRBV5-6

CDR3: CASSLEARTGELFF
J: TRBJ2-2
V: TRBV11-1

CDR3: CASSLVTSTDTQYF
J: TRBJ2-3
V: TRBV5-1

CDR3: CASSLMPANYGYTF
J: TRBJ1-2
V: TRBV5-4

CDR3: CASSPHLLAGVYEQYF
J: TRBJ2-7
V: TRBV28

CDR3: CASSSIWGADRYNEQFF
J: TRBJ2-1
V: TRBV7-9

CDR3: CASSEILQGNTEAFF
J: TRBJ1-1
V: TRBV11-2

CDR3: CASSFDRPSYEQYF
J: TRBJ2-7
V: TRBV7-2

CDR3: CASSQRGGTEAFF
J: TRBJ1-1
V: TRBV18

CDR3: CASSLDRVTQYF
J: TRBJ2-3
V: TRBV7-2

CDR3: CSVAGDRQGKLFF
J: TRBJ1-4
V: TRBV29-1

CDR3: CASSRTLSSYEQYF
J: TRBJ2-7
V: TRBV6-1